This passage covers 9 T cell receptor beta chains from one sample sequenced in a study of sequential checkpoint blockade in melanoma. Treatment of the sample: randomized to nivolumab then ipilimumab (arm A) or the reverse (arm B). The method was immunoSEQ multiplex PCR; TCRdb's version includes in-frame clones alone and lacks a portion of them. The sample comprises tens of thousands of clones, approximately 88% of which are singletons, and around 15% rests with the top ten. The sample consisted of CD8+ T cells sorted from blood (inferred from file names), taken from a patient given nivolumab and ipilimumab in sequence. These receptors were obtained from a human donor with melanoma.

V is TRBV6-5 and J is TRBJ1-4; D gene uncertain. The germline V gene encodes CDR1 MNHEY and CDR2 SVGAGI. This CDR3 region has 14 residues. Trimming left V 2 bases short and J 6 bases short, with 10 bases between. CDR3 coding DNA: TGTGCCAGCAGTTACGCATCGTCGGATGAAAAACTGTTTTTT. This sequence encodes CASSYASSDEKLFF.

V is TRBV19 and J is TRBJ2-1; D is perhaps TRBD2 (5 bases). CDR1 and CDR2 (germline): LNHDA, SQIVND (reference sequence). Trimming left V 3 bases short and J 5 bases short, with 5 bases between. The CDR3 totals 12 residues. The CDR3 DNA reads TGTGCCAGTAGTATCGGGGACAATGAGCAGTTCTTC. Amino acid sequence: CASSIGDNEQFF.

V usage is TRBV2 and J usage is TRBJ2-5; D may be TRBD1 (6 bases). The V and J ends lost 6 bases and 3 bases respectively, with 11 bases between them. The CDR3 length is 13 residues. Looked up from germline, CDR1 is SNHLY and CDR2 is FYNNEI. DNA of the CDR3: TGTGCCAGCAGAGGGACATACGAAGAGACCCAGTACTTC. This encodes CASRGTYEETQYF.

V and J are TRBV28 and TRBJ2-7; TRBD1 aligns across 7 bases. Germline CDR1 reads MDHEN; CDR2 reads SYDVKM. The V gene end was trimmed by 5 bases and the J gene end by 5 bases; junction bases not matched to a gene: 9. The length of the CDR3 is 14 residues. The CDR3 region has the DNA TGTGCCAGCAGTATGAGGGGGCAGGCTAACGAGCAGTACTTC. This gives the protein CASSMRGQANEQYF.

The rearrangement uses TRBV28 and TRBJ1-5; D may be TRBD1 (6 bases). Germline V lookup: CDR1 MDHEN, CDR2 SYDVKM. The V gene lost 1 base and the J gene lost 6 bases, with 10 bases spanning the gap. The CDR3 is 14 residues long. In DNA, the CDR3 is TGTGCCAGCAGTTTATCGGGGGGCCTTCAGCCCCAGCATTTT. The encoded protein is CASSLSGGLQPQHF.

This clone was seen just once. The chain uses TRBV28 and TRBJ2-5; 10 nucleotides line up with TRBD1. This CDR3 contains 17 residues. The V and J ends lost 3 bases and 8 bases, in that order; junction bases with no gene match: 15. The germline V gene encodes CDR1 MDHEN and CDR2 SYDVKM. The CDR3 reads CASSFLPGTGAVGTQYF. CDR3 nucleotide sequence: TGTGCCAGCAGTTTTCTTCCCGGGACAGGGGCCGTAGGAACCCAGTACTTC. Using reference TRBV28 and TRBJ2-5 for the parts outside the CDR3, the full variable domain is DVKVTQSSRYLVKRTGEKVFLECVQDMDHENMFWYRQDPGLGLRLIYFSYDVKMKEKGDIPEGYSVSREKKERFSLILESASTNQTSMYLCASSFLPGTGAVGTQYFGPGTRLLVL.

The CDR3 DNA follows: TGTGCCAGCAGCATTGACAGAATTAATTCACCCCTCCACTTT. Translation gives CASSIDRINSPLHF. The V and J genes are TRBV5-5 and TRBJ1-6; D possibly corresponds to TRBD1 (5 bases). The CDR3 runs 14 residues. Germline-derived CDR1 and CDR2 are SGHKS and YYEKEE (reference sequence). Between the trimmed V and J ends, which lost 4 bases and 6 bases, there was a span of 11 bases.

The V gene is TRBV28, the J gene TRBJ2-7; the D is unclear. The CDR3 covers 11 residues. V lost 8 bases to trimming and J lost 3 bases, with 8 bases between them. Germline V gene lookup returns CDR1 MDHEN and CDR2 SYDVKM. Written as DNA, the CDR3 is TGTGCCAGCTCTTCGGGCTACGAGCAGTACTTC. It translates to CASSSGYEQYF. The complete variable domain, with remaining parts taken from reference TRBV28 and TRBJ2-7, reads DVKVTQSSRYLVKRTGEKVFLECVQDMDHENMFWYRQDPGLGLRLIYFSYDVKMKEKGDIPEGYSVSREKKERFSLILESASTNQTSMYLCASSSGYEQYFGPGTRLTVT.

The chain has TRBV4-3 and TRBJ2-3; TRBD2 matches at 10 bases. V shed 0 bases and J 2 bases; nucleotides not matched to a gene: 8. Per the germline V gene, CDR1 is LGHNA and CDR2 is YSLEER. The CDR3 is 18 amino acids. The CDR3 bases are TGCGCCAGCAGCCAAGATACCGTAGCGGGAGGTACCACAGATACGCAGTATTTT. It is translated as CASSQDTVAGGTTDTQYF.